These 13 T cell receptor beta chains came from one sample sequenced in a study of shared clonotypes between healthy human individuals. The method was immunoSEQ multiplex PCR; TCRdb's version includes in-frame clones alone and lacks a portion of them. This table has about 2.2 million clones, approximately 94% appearing once. Naive CD8 cells, CD45RO-negative and positively selected for CCR7, excluded terminally differentiated effector memory CD45RA+ cells. Sequencing was carried out using naive CD8+ T cells from PBMCs. The receptors were gathered from a man in his late teens or twenties in good health. Some clones in this sample may be carry-over from other donors' samples.

J is TRBJ1-1 and V is TRBV5-1; D gene uncertain. The V end was cut by 0 bases, the J end by 1 base, with 10 bases between. This CDR3 comprises 15 residues. Germline CDR1 reads SGHRS; CDR2 reads YFSETQ. The chain's CDR3 is CASSLDGAGNTEAFF. The DNA of the CDR3 is TGCGCCAGCAGCTTGGACGGTGCGGGGAACACTGAAGCTTTCTTT.

On this clone: The same CDR3 can be traced to other DNA sequences in this sample. The chain carries TRBV28 and TRBJ2-5, with D uncertain. V lost 1 base and J lost 4, with 1 base in between. CDR1 and CDR2 from the germline V gene are MDHEN and SYDVKM. The CDR3 loop spans 11 amino acids. The CDR3 loop is CASSLSETQYF. The CDR3 nucleotides read TGTGCCAGCAGTTTATCAGAGACCCAGTACTTC.

This sequence joins TRBV11-2 and TRBJ2-1; possible D gene TRBD1, 6 bases. V was pared by 5 bases and J by 8 bases, with 16 bases between. The CDR3 contains 14 residues. CDR1 is SGHAT, CDR2 FQNNGV, per germline. This chain's CDR3 is CASSGRGMDYEQFF. The CDR3, as DNA: TGTGCCAGCAGCGGCAGGGGTATGGACTATGAGCAGTTCTTC.

The genes are TRBV10-3 and TRBJ1-2, with D tentatively TRBD1 (5 bases). Per the germline V gene, CDR1 is ENHRY and CDR2 is SYGVKD. V lost 8 bases, J lost 3 bases, and 16 bases lay in between. This CDR3 comprises 14 residues. CDR3 region: CAIHSPGYHYGYTF. For the CDR3, the DNA is TGTGCCATCCACAGCCCAGGGTATCACTATGGCTACACCTTC.

The chain links TRBV6-1 to TRBJ1-1; D not certain. CDR1 is MNHNS, CDR2 SASEGT, per germline. Between the trimmed V and J ends, which lost 4 bases and 1 base, there was a span of 7 bases. The CDR3 consists of 13 residues. Here the CDR3 reads CASSVSQNTEAFF. The CDR3 DNA reads as TGTGCCAGCAGTGTGTCACAGAACACTGAAGCTTTCTTT.

The chain joins TRBV5-1 to TRBJ2-7; 9 bases match TRBD1. The CDR3 has 15 residues. Germline CDR1 is SGHRS and CDR2 is YFSETQ. Losses at the gene ends were 4 bases for V and 2 bases for J; bases not matched to a gene: 7. CDR3 residues: CASSSSGTGTYEQYF. The CDR3 DNA sequence: TGCGCCAGCAGCAGTTCCGGGACAGGGACCTACGAGCAGTACTTC.

On this clone: Other nucleotide sequences in the sample specify the same CDR3. The chain carries TRBV27 and TRBJ2-7; a possible D gene is TRBD2 (5 bases). Germline assignment: CDR1 MNHEY and CDR2 SMNVEV (reference sequence). Trimming stripped 3 bases from V and 2 bases from J, with 8 bases between. The CDR3 has 13 residues. In DNA form, the CDR3 reads TGTGCCAGCAGTTTGGGAGTTACCTACGAGCAGTACTTC. It is translated as CASSLGVTYEQYF.

The chain has TRBV5-8 and TRBJ2-7; no definite D call. Germline V CDR1 and CDR2: SGHTS, YDEGEE. V shed 4 bases and J shed 2 bases, with 7 bases lying between them. CDR3 size: 12 residues. DNA of the CDR3: TGTGCCAGCAGCCCTGACGCCTACGAGCAGTACTTC. The encoded protein is CASSPDAYEQYF.

CDR3 in amino acids: CATSRWGEETQYF. In nucleotides, the CDR3 is TGTGCCACCAGCAGGTGGGGAGAAGAGACCCAGTACTTC. The J gene is TRBJ2-5, the V gene TRBV15; tentatively, D is TRBD2 (5 bases). CDR3 length equals 13 residues. Germline V gene sequence: CDR1 LNHNV, CDR2 YYDKDF (reference sequence). V was trimmed by 3 bases and J by 3 bases, leaving 8 bases between them.

Remarks on this clone: Within the sample, other DNA sequences also encode this same CDR3. The DNA for the CDR3 is TGCAGCGTCGTGCTAGGGTACGAGCAGTACTTC. Protein product: CSVVLGYEQYF. The V gene is TRBV29-1, the J gene TRBJ2-7; D remains ambiguous. The CDR3 sequence is 11 residues long. Trimming cost V 6 bases and J 4 bases, with 10 bases left between them. CDR1 SQVTM and CDR2 ANQGSEA come from the germline V gene.

The V and J genes are TRBV7-8 and TRBJ1-4, with a tentative D call TRBD1 (5 bases). Trimming removed 3 bases from V and 5 bases from J, with 13 bases in between. The CDR3 is made up of 15 amino acids. Germline CDR1 is SGHVS and CDR2 is FQNEAQ. The CDR3 loop reads CASSLLKGTNEKLFF. CDR3 nucleotide sequence: TGTGCCAGCAGCTTGTTAAAGGGGACGAATGAAAAACTGTTTTTT. Full variable domain (missing parts from reference TRBV7-8 and TRBJ1-4): GAGVSQSPRYKVAKRGQDVALRCDPISGHVSLFWYQQALGQGPEFLTYFQNEAQLDKSGLPSDRFFAERPEGSVSTLKIQRTQQEDSAVYLCASSLLKGTNEKLFFGSGTQLSVL.

This chain uses TRBV19 with TRBJ2-1; 13 nucleotides line up with TRBD2. The CDR3 loop spans 16 amino acids. The germline V gene encodes CDR1 LNHDA and CDR2 SQIVND (reference sequence). With 7 bases clipped from V and 9 bases from J, the junction kept 12 bases outside the gene matches. CDR3 region: CASTRTSGSGDSEQFF. In nucleotides, the CDR3 is TGTGCCAGTACCCGGACTAGCGGGAGTGGGGACAGTGAGCAGTTCTTC.

The chain carries TRBV2 and TRBJ2-7, with 7 bases fitting TRBD2. The CDR3 is 16 residues long. V shed 1 base, J shed 0 bases, and the junction held 6 bases outside the gene matches. Germline V CDR1 and CDR2: SNHLY, FYNNEI. This chain's CDR3 is CASSEGRRDYSYEQYF. CDR3 DNA sequence: TGTGCCAGCAGTGAAGGAAGGAGGGACTACTCCTACGAGCAGTACTTC.